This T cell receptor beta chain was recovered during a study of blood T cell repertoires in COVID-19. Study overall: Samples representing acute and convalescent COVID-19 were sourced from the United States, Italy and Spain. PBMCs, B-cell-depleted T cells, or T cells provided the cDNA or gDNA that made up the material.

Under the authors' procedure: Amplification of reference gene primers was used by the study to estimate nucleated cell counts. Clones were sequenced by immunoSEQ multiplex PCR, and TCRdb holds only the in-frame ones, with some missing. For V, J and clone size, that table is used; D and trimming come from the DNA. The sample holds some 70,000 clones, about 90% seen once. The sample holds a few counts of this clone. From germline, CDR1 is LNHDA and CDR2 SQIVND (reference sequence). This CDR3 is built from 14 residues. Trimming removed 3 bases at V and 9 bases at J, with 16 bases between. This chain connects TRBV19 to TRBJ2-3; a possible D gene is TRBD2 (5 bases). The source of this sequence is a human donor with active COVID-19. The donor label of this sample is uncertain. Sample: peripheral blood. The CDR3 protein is CASSIPLAPRTQYF. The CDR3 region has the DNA TGTGCCAGTAGTATCCCCCTAGCACCGCGGACGCAGTATTTT. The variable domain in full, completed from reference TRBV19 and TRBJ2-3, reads DGGITQSPKYLFRKEGQNVTLSCEQNLNHDAMYWYRQDPGQGLRLIYYSQIVNDFQKGDIAEGYSVSREKKESFPLTVTSAQKNPTAFYLCASSIPLAPRTQYFGPGTRLTVL.